These T cell receptor beta chains were read from a single sample in a study of T cells in Graves' hyperthyroidism and ophthalmopathy. TCRdb re-called the multiplex PCR reads through MiXCR, storing one row per CDR3 protein. The table has approximately 870,000 distinct CDR3 sequences, 35% to 40% seen once. The sample was blood. The receptors were sampled from a man aged 18-30 years with Graves' hyperthyroidism. Both conserved end residues are part of each CDR3. D genes are given only for firm matches. Some rows mark clone size as missing; the rest say once, few, many or name a class of expanded clone.

size,D,V,J,CDR3,DNA
many,-,TRBV7-9,TRBJ1-2,CASSLESGNYGYTF,TGTGCCAGCAGCTTAGAGTCGGGGAACTATGGCTACACCTTC
many,TRBD1,TRBV24-1,TRBJ2-5,CATSDATGGETQYF,TGTGCCACCAGTGATGCGACAGGGGGAGAGACCCAGTACTTC
-,-,TRBV29-1,TRBJ1-2,CSAVTGGYTF,TGCAGCGCCGTGACAGGCGGCTACACCTTC
many,TRBD1,TRBV7-9,TRBJ1-6,CASSLLGTGDNSPLHF,TGTGCCAGCAGCTTACTAGGGACAGGGGATAATTCACCCCTCCACTTT
-,-,TRBV11-1,TRBJ2-7,CASSFGFNYEQYF,TGTGCCAGCAGCTTCGGGTTTAACTACGAGCAGTACTTC
-,-,TRBV25-1,TRBJ2-7,CASSATRGRLREQYF,TGTGCCAGCAGTGCTACCCGGGGGAGACTAAGAGAGCAGTACTTC
once,TRBD1,TRBV5-1,TRBJ1-4,CASGQGGPNEKLFF,TGCGCCAGCGGTCAGGGGGGACCTAATGAAAAACTGTTTTTT
-,TRBD2,TRBV7-9,TRBJ2-2,CASSLDLAAYTGELFF,TGTGCCAGCAGCTTAGATCTAGCGGCTTACACCGGGGAGCTGTTTTTT
-,TRBD1,TRBV5-4,TRBJ1-1,CASSPQGPRGMANTEAFF,TGTGCCAGCAGCCCCCAGGGACCCAGGGGGATGGCGAACACTGAAGCTTTCTTT
few,-,TRBV7-2,TRBJ1-2,CASTEDPGIGYTF,TGTGCCAGCACCGAGGATCCAGGGATCGGCTACACCTTC
-,-,TRBV7-9,TRBJ2-1,CASKGPGEQFF,TGTGCCAGCAAGGGGCCGGGGGAGCAGTTCTTC
-,-,TRBV6-5,TRBJ2-5,CASSYAPSERDKTQYF,TGTGCCAGCAGTTACGCTCCTAGCGAGAGGGATAAGACCCAGTACTTC
few,TRBD2,TRBV7-6,TRBJ2-7,CASSFAGETHGQYF,TGTGCCAGCAGCTTCGCGGGGGAGACTCACGGGCAGTACTTC
many,-,TRBV12-3/TRBV12-4,TRBJ1-1,CASSRSHTEAFF,TGTGCCAGCAGTAGGTCTCACACTGAAGCTTTCTTT
-,-,TRBV5-4,TRBJ1-1,CASSLGEGGAEAFF,TGTGCCAGCAGCCTGGGAGAGGGAGGGGCTGAAGCTTTCTTT
many,-,TRBV10-3,TRBJ1-2,CAISFDQRATF,TGTGCCATCAGTTTTGATCAGCGGGCGACCTTC
few,-,TRBV2,TRBJ1-5,CASSPYRGPNQPQHF,TGTGCCAGCAGTCCTTATCGGGGACCGAATCAGCCCCAGCATTTT
few,TRBD1,TRBV4-1,TRBJ1-2,CASSQVQGDYYGYTF,TGCGCCAGCAGCCAAGTACAGGGGGACTACTATGGCTACACCTTC
once,-,TRBV29-1,TRBJ2-7,CSTLTQGGVYEQYF,TGCAGCACCCTAACCCAGGGAGGAGTTTACGAGCAGTACTTC
many,-,TRBV29-1,TRBJ1-3,CSAEGTTGNTIYF,TGCAGCGCCGAAGGGACTACTGGAAACACCATATATTTT
few,TRBD1,TRBV20-1,TRBJ1-5,CSALRETGGRQPQHF,TGCAGTGCGCTGCGGGAGACAGGGGGCCGGCAGCCCCAGCATTTT
many,-,TRBV29-1,TRBJ2-7,CSVEGTGTYEQYF,TGCAGCGTTGAGGGGACTGGCACCTACGAGCAGTACTTC
many,-,TRBV7-2,TRBJ1-5,CASSRRDNQPQHF,TGTGCCAGCAGCCGGCGTGACAATCAGCCCCAGCATTTT
-,-,TRBV4-1,TRBJ1-5,CASSQEPSSNQPQHF,TGCGCCAGCAGCCAAGAACCCAGTAGCAATCAGCCCCAGCATTTT
-,TRBD2,TRBV7-9,TRBJ2-7,CASSPQGLAYEQYF,TGTGCCAGCAGCCCACAGGGACTAGCCTACGAGCAGTACTTC
many,TRBD1,TRBV2,TRBJ1-3,CASSARDRGRGNTIYF,TGTGCCAGCAGTGCCCGGGACAGGGGAAGAGGAAACACCATATATTTT
-,-,TRBV12-3/TRBV12-4,TRBJ2-5,CASSPQSGVQETQYF,TGTGCCAGCAGTCCCCAGTCGGGGGTCCAAGAGACCCAGTACTTC
many,-,TRBV29-1,TRBJ1-1,CGTRGQGGEAFF,TGCGGAACGAGAGGGCAGGGAGGTGAAGCTTTCTTT
-,-,TRBV24-1,TRBJ1-2,CATSAPGRYTF,TGTGCCACCAGTGCCCCGGGACGCTACACCTTC
-,-,TRBV29-1,TRBJ1-5,CSAQMLWAGHINQPQHF,TGCAGCGCCCAAATGTTGTGGGCCGGCCACATCAATCAGCCCCAGCATTTT
once,-,TRBV25-1,TRBJ2-3,CASTGNTQYF,TGTGCCAGCACGGGAAATACGCAGTATTTT
once,TRBD1,TRBV7-2,TRBJ2-2,CASSFNGQGNAGELFF,TGTGCCAGCAGCTTCAACGGACAGGGCAACGCCGGGGAGCTGTTTTTT
-,-,TRBV25-1,TRBJ1-6,CASRSNRRTPDSPLHF,TGTGCCAGCAGATCCAATCGGCGGACTCCCGATTCACCCCTCCACTTT
-,-,TRBV11-2,TRBJ1-6,CASSLSGLQGDF,TGTGCCAGCAGCCTCTCCGGGCTTCAAGGCGACTTT
few,-,TRBV7-2,TRBJ2-7,CASSLLTLGYEQYF,TGTGCCAGCAGCTTACTAACCCTCGGCTACGAGCAGTACTTC
-,-,TRBV9,TRBJ1-1,CASSRWGEGKDTEAFF,TGTGCCAGCAGCCGCTGGGGGGAAGGTAAGGACACTGAAGCTTTCTTT
few,-,TRBV20-1,TRBJ1-1,CSARGQGGTEAFF,TGCAGTGCTAGGGGGCAGGGAGGCACTGAAGCTTTCTTT
-,-,TRBV29-1,TRBJ1-4,CSVEPEIDTEKLFF,TGCAGCGTTGAACCGGAAATTGACACTGAAAAACTGTTTTTT
many,-,TRBV12-3/TRBV12-4,TRBJ1-2,CASSLAGTNYGYTF,TGTGCCAGCAGTTTGGCTGGGACTAACTATGGCTACACCTTC
few,-,TRBV11-3,TRBJ1-1,CASSSHTGNTEAFF,TGTGCCAGCAGCTCGCACACAGGGAACACTGAAGCTTTCTTT
few,-,TRBV7-2,TRBJ2-7,CASSPPKDSYEQYF,TGTGCCAGCTCACCACCGAAGGACTCCTACGAGCAGTACTTC
-,-,TRBV20-1,TRBJ2-7,CSARAPTGSTYEQYF,TGCAGTGCTAGGGCCCCAACGGGGTCGACCTACGAGCAGTACTTC
-,-,TRBV29-1,TRBJ2-3,CSVEGDGTDTQYF,TGCAGCGTTGAGGGGGATGGGACAGATACGCAGTATTTT
-,TRBD2,TRBV12-3/TRBV12-4,TRBJ2-7,CASSFHQGGTYEQYF,TGTGCCAGCAGTTTTCATCAGGGAGGGACCTACGAGCAGTACTTC
many,TRBD2,TRBV7-8,TRBJ2-7,CASSSERERFEQYF,TGTGCCAGCAGCTCGGAGCGGGAGAGGTTCGAGCAGTACTTC
few,-,TRBV20-1,TRBJ2-5,CSARDEPGQETQYF,TGCAGTGCTAGAGATGAGCCAGGACAAGAGACCCAGTACTTC
many,-,TRBV5-1,TRBJ2-2,CASSAEGRGELFF,TGCGCCAGCAGCGCGGAAGGCCGCGGGGAGCTGTTTTTT
few,TRBD1,TRBV7-3,TRBJ1-2,CASSRTGENYGYTF,TGTGCCAGCAGCCGGACAGGGGAAAACTATGGCTACACCTTC
-,TRBD1,TRBV27,TRBJ2-7,CASRLTGTEFYEQYF,TGTGCCAGCAGACTTACCGGGACAGAGTTCTACGAGCAGTACTTC
few,-,TRBV7-2,TRBJ2-5,CASSASLGAVLETQYF,TGTGCCAGCAGCGCCTCCCTGGGGGCGGTCTTAGAGACCCAGTACTTC
-,-,TRBV15,TRBJ1-2,CATSSQAGGEYGYTF,TGTGCCACCAGCAGCCAAGCGGGCGGGGAGTATGGCTACACCTTC
-,-,TRBV29-1,TRBJ2-3,CSVGAEEVYF,TGCAGCGTTGGCGCGGAGGAGGTGTATTTT
many,-,TRBV7-6,TRBJ1-4,CASSLMEGEKLFF,TGTGCCAGCAGCTTAATGGAGGGTGAAAAACTGTTTTTT
-,-,TRBV7-9,TRBJ2-3,CASSLVTSDTQYF,TGTGCCAGCAGCTTAGTGACTTCAGATACGCAGTATTTT
-,-,TRBV20-1,TRBJ1-4,CSASGLAEKLFF,TGCAGTGCTAGCGGACTAGCGGAAAAACTGTTTTTT
-,TRBD2,TRBV2,TRBJ2-7,CASSLDLAGVDEQYF,TGTGCCAGCAGTTTAGATCTAGCGGGAGTCGACGAGCAGTACTTC
few,-,TRBV19,TRBJ1-2,CASSPPPSGGYTF,TGTGCCAGTAGTCCCCCTCCGAGCGGTGGCTACACCTTC